What follows describes a single TCR beta chain. Its matching antigen is unknown. Tens of thousands of T cell genomes, or around 180 ng DNA, went into the sorted-subset replicate PCRs. Generated by immunoSEQ multiplex PCR, the TCRdb table keeps only in-frame clones and is missing some. This table holds roughly 2 million clones, approximately 94% found once. The data originate from a study of shared clonotypes between healthy human individuals. Study findings and constraints: Rarefaction gave evidence that sorted-subset sequencing remained incomplete despite large depth. Generation probabilities of non-shared clonotypes were lower (relative to those shared by all four donors).

From germline, CDR1 is SNHLY and CDR2 FYNNEI. The CDR3 is 13 amino acids. Losses at the gene ends were 7 bases for V and 5 bases for J; bases not matched to a gene: 6. Sequencing was performed on naive CD4+ T cells sorted from blood. Subset specified: CD45RA+ positively selected. This TCR was recovered from a man between 18 and 35 years old in good health. The chain joins TRBV2 to TRBJ1-1; 8 nucleotides line up with TRBD1. This CDR3 reads CASTTGGRTEAFF. CDR3 DNA sequence: TGTGCCAGCACCACAGGGGGTCGGACTGAAGCTTTCTTT. The full variable domain, rest sourced from reference TRBV2 and TRBJ1-1, is EPEVTQTPSHQVTQMGQEVILRCVPISNHLYFYWYRQILGQKVEFLVSFYNNEISEKSEIFDDQFSVERPDGSNFTLKIRSTKLEDSAMYFCASTTGGRTEAFFGQGTRLTVV.